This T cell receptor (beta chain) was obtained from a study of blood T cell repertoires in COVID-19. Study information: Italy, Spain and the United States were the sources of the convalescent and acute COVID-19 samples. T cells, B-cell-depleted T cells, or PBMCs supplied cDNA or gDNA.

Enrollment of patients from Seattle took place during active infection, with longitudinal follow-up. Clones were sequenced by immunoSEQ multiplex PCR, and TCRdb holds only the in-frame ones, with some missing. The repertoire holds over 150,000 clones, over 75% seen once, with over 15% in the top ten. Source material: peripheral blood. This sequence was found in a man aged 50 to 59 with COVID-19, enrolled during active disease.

CDR3 in amino acids: CASSEAHGLGEKLFF. DNA for the CDR3: TGTGCCAGCAGTGAAGCTCACGGGTTGGGTGAAAAACTGTTTTTT. V gene TRBV2 combines with J gene TRBJ1-4; D is undetermined. The CDR3 loop spans 15 amino acids. Trimming shortened V by 0 bases and J by 7 bases, and 12 bases separated the two germline ends. From germline, CDR1 is SNHLY and CDR2 FYNNEI.